This TCR beta chain was captured in a study of long-term antiretroviral therapy in people with HIV. They ran version v3.0 of the immunoSEQ assay at survey level. The sequencing target was 40,000-50,000 T-cell genomes per sample. TCRdb's copy holds only in-frame clones and misses some; the assay was immunoSEQ multiplex PCR. The table lists around 18,000 clones, 80% to 90% of them singletons. The CDR3 runs to 14 residues. From germline, CDR1 is MNHEY and CDR2 SVGAGI. V shed 7 bases and J shed 6 bases, with 13 bases lying between them. About this clone: Its antigen is as yet unknown.

General study points: ART adherence, viral resistance and therapy changes went undocumented.

The TCR originated in a man aged 45-60 years with HIV. The sequenced sample was unsorted PBMCs, obtained 4.2 years after starting antiretroviral therapy. The V and J genes are TRBV6-5 and TRBJ1-6; D is undetermined. For the CDR3, the DNA is TGTGCCAGCACCCCACTGGGCAGTAATTCACCCCTCCACTTT. Protein sequence: CASTPLGSNSPLHF.